These 5 T cell receptor beta chains share one sample of origin, sequenced in a study of blood T cell repertoires in COVID-19. Here immunoSEQ multiplex PCR was the method, and the copy in TCRdb shows in-frame clones only, minus some. The sample lists roughly 320,000 clones, more than 85% occurring once. The sample taken for sequencing was PBMCs or T cells enriched from blood (not recorded which). The receptors come from a woman younger than 45 who had been exposed to COVID-19.

This chain links TRBV19 with TRBJ1-3; no clear D gene. Trimming left V 10 bases short and J 1 base short, with 11 bases between. Germline-derived CDR1 and CDR2 are LNHDA and SQIVND (reference sequence). The CDR3 length is 13 residues. The CDR3 DNA sequence: TGTGCCACCGCGAGCCGGTCTGGAAACACCATATATTTT. This codes for CATASRSGNTIYF.

The V and J genes are TRBV5-1 and TRBJ1-1, with D perhaps matching TRBD1 (5 bases). The germline V gene encodes CDR1 SGHRS and CDR2 YFSETQ. The CDR3 is 15 residues long. The V end lost 1 base, the J end lost 1 base, and 11 bases lay between the germline ends. The CDR3 loop reads CASSLSRQSNTEAFF. CDR3 DNA sequence: TGCGCCAGCAGCTTGTCGCGACAGTCGAACACTGAAGCTTTCTTT.

This chain uses TRBV7-9 with TRBJ2-7, with D unclear. CDR3 size: 13 residues. Trimming left V 3 bases short and J 7 bases short, with 13 bases between. CDR1 and CDR2 from the germline V gene are SEHNR and FQNEAQ (reference sequence). This CDR3 is CASSFLYAREQYF. The DNA for the CDR3 is TGTGCCAGCAGCTTTTTGTATGCGCGAGAGCAGTACTTC.

This rearrangement joins TRBV29-1 to TRBJ1-1, with TRBD1 as a possible D gene (5 bases). CDR1 SQVTM and CDR2 ANQGSEA come from the germline V gene. V was trimmed by 7 bases and J by 2 bases, leaving 14 bases between them. This CDR3 has 13 amino acids. CDR3 nucleotides: TGCAGCGCCACTGGGACTTTCAACACTGAAGCTTTCTTT. It codes for CSATGTFNTEAFF.

The chain joins TRBV5-1 to TRBJ1-5; 9 positions match TRBD1. Germline V gene lookup returns CDR1 SGHRS and CDR2 YFSETQ. V lost 4 bases, J lost 4 bases, and 6 bases stayed unmatched. CDR3 size: 15 residues. CDR3 region: CASSPLGTGNQPQHF. The CDR3 DNA is TGCGCCAGCAGCCCACTAGGGACAGGGAATCAGCCCCAGCATTTT.